The 15 T cell receptor beta chains listed next were all sequenced from one sample in a study of blood T cell repertoires in COVID-19. The method was immunoSEQ multiplex PCR; TCRdb's version includes in-frame clones alone and lacks a portion of them. This table holds under 200,000 clones, about 80% found once. Sequenced sample: PBMCs or T cells enriched from blood (not recorded which). The origin of the receptors is an older woman who had recovered from COVID-19.

This clone was found once. This CDR3 is CASSVANEQFF. CDR3 DNA: TGTGCCAGCAGCGTAGCGAATGAGCAGTTCTTC. This sequence joins TRBV9 and TRBJ2-1, with D uncertain. V lost 0 bases and J 7 bases, leaving 2 bases between the germline ends. The CDR3 is 11 amino acids. Germline V CDR1 and CDR2: SGDLS, YYNGEE.

The rearrangement links TRBV5-5 to TRBJ1-1; the match to TRBD1 covers 7 bases. CDR1 and CDR2 (germline): SGHKS, YYEKEE (reference sequence). The J segment lost 3 bases and the V segment lost 4 bases, leaving 6 bases of the junction unmatched. The CDR3 totals 14 residues. CDR3 in amino acids: CASSVPGQYTEAFF. The CDR3 DNA follows: TGTGCCAGCAGCGTACCGGGACAGTACACTGAAGCTTTCTTT.

The chain couples TRBV4-1 to TRBJ2-7; D may be TRBD2 (6 bases). Germline V gives CDR1 MGHRA, CDR2 YSYEKL. V lost 0 bases, J lost 4 bases, and 13 bases lay in between. The CDR3 spans 15 residues. CDR3 protein: CASSQERGSTYEQYF. As DNA, the CDR3 is TGCGCCAGCAGCCAAGAGCGGGGCTCCACGTACGAGCAGTACTTC.

The chain links TRBV3-1 (or the pseudogene TRBV3-2) to TRBJ2-5; 9 bases fit TRBD2. The CDR3 has 16 residues. V shed 1 base, J shed 3 bases, and the junction held 6 bases outside the gene matches. The germline gives CDR1 LGHDT, CDR2 YNNKEL (reference sequence). CDR3 sequence (DNA): TGTGCCAGCAGCCAAGTTGCGGGGGGGCCCAAAGAGACCCAGTACTTC. Translated: CASSQVAGGPKETQYF.

V gene TRBV24-1 combines with J gene TRBJ1-4; the D gene is possibly TRBD1 (6 bases). The CDR3 is 15 amino acids. Germline V gene data show CDR1 as KGHDR and CDR2 as SFDVKD. The V end lost 1 base, the J end lost 7 bases, and 12 bases lay between the germline ends. The DNA of the CDR3 is TGTGCCACCAGTGATTTAGCAGGGGCTAGTGAAAAACTGTTTTTT. It is translated as CATSDLAGASEKLFF.

The chain recombines TRBV4-2 with TRBJ1-2, with a tentative D call TRBD1 (6 bases). Germline-derived CDR1 and CDR2 are LGHNA and YNFKEQ. The CDR3 is made up of 15 amino acids. Between the trimmed V and J ends, which lost 0 bases and 8 bases, there was a span of 16 bases. This CDR3 is CASSQDLWGRPGYTF. The CDR3 nucleotides are TGTGCCAGCAGCCAAGATCTCTGGGGGCGACCGGGCTACACCTTC.

The chain uses TRBV19 and TRBJ2-5; 9 nucleotides line up with TRBD1. With 6 bases clipped from V and 3 bases from J, the junction kept 2 bases outside the gene matches. The germline CDR1 and CDR2 sequences are LNHDA and SQIVND (reference sequence). This CDR3 region has 13 residues. DNA for the CDR3: TGTGCCAGTAGCCGGGACAGGGAAGAGACCCAGTACTTC. Amino acids: CASSRDREETQYF.

The chain links TRBV7-9 to TRBJ2-3; D perhaps matches TRBD1 (5 bases). Per germline, CDR1 SEHNR and CDR2 FQNEAQ (reference sequence). This CDR3 region has 17 residues. The V gene lost 5 bases and the J gene lost 0 bases, with 18 bases spanning the gap. The CDR3 is CASSPFASGPSTDTQYF. The CDR3 DNA sequence: TGTGCCAGCAGCCCGTTCGCGTCAGGGCCTAGCACAGATACGCAGTATTTT.

The chain combines TRBV5-5 with TRBJ1-5; D gene unclear. The CDR3 has 13 amino acids. The ends were cut back, 4 bases at V and 0 bases at J, with 5 bases in the middle. Germline V gene data show CDR1 as SGHKS and CDR2 as YYEKEE (reference sequence). This CDR3 is CASSRDSNQPQHF. CDR3 sequence (DNA): TGTGCCAGCAGCCGAGATAGCAATCAGCCCCAGCATTTT.

CDR3 sequence: CATSDRDRYTGELFF. CDR3 sequence (DNA): TGTGCCACCAGTGACCGGGACAGGTACACCGGGGAGCTGTTTTTT. This chain links TRBV24-1 with TRBJ2-2; 8 bases align to TRBD1. V lost 4 bases, J lost 3 bases, and 3 bases stayed unmatched. The CDR3 sequence is 15 residues long. Germline CDR1 reads KGHDR; CDR2 reads SFDVKD.

V is TRBV3-1 (or the pseudogene TRBV3-2) and J is TRBJ2-7; 9 nucleotides agree with TRBD1. The trim removed 4 bases at V and 10 bases at J, leaving 14 bases unmatched. The CDR3 is 15 residues long. Looked up from germline, CDR1 is LGHDT and CDR2 is YNNKEL (reference sequence). The CDR3 here is CASSPPGQGFSSQYF. CDR3 in DNA: TGTGCCAGCAGCCCCCCGGGACAGGGCTTTTCGAGTCAGTACTTC.

This chain's CDR3 is CASSWGTGAYEQYF. The CDR3 DNA reads as TGCGCCAGCAGCTGGGGGACAGGAGCCTACGAGCAGTACTTC. The genes are TRBV5-1 and TRBJ2-7; the match to TRBD1 covers 8 bases. V shed 3 bases, J shed 2 bases, and the junction held 4 bases outside the gene matches. From germline, CDR1 is SGHRS and CDR2 YFSETQ. The CDR3 length is 14 residues.

The rearrangement links TRBV5-6 to TRBJ2-7, with D maybe TRBD1 (5 bases). The CDR3 runs 12 residues. The ends were cut back, 0 bases at V and 5 bases at J, with 6 bases in the middle. Germline V gene sequence: CDR1 SGHDT, CDR2 YYEEEE. The CDR3 nucleotides are TGTGCCAGCAGCTTGGGACAGCACGAGCAGTACTTC. This translates into CASSLGQHEQYF.

Written as DNA, the CDR3 is TGTGCCAGCAGCTTTTCCTACGGGGAGCTGTTTTTT. It is translated as CASSFSYGELFF. The V and J genes are TRBV11-3 and TRBJ2-2; D ambiguous. Germline-derived CDR1 and CDR2 are SGHNT and YENEEA. The CDR3 spans 12 residues. V shed 3 bases and J shed 7 bases, with 6 bases lying between them.

This chain uses TRBV18 with TRBJ1-4; D is uncertain. In germline, CDR1 is KGHSH, CDR2 LQKENI. The V end lost 2 bases, the J end lost 4 bases, and 5 bases lay between the germline ends. The CDR3 has 13 residues. The CDR3 DNA reads TGTGCCAGCTCACCAGGTAGTAATGAAAAACTGTTTTTT. Residues: CASSPGSNEKLFF.